This passage covers 9 T cell receptor beta chains from one sample sequenced in a study of naive CD8 T cells in extremely preterm neonates. Without labor or membrane rupture, elective cesareans at roughly 37-42 weeks supplied term cord blood. Using immunoSEQ multiplex PCR, the repertoire was profiled, and TCRdb retains in-frame clones only, with some absent. The table shows thousands of clones, with approximately 97% occurring only once. Specimen: naive CD8+ T cells from cord blood. These receptors were taken from a newborn in good health.

The chain has TRBV11-2 and TRBJ2-4, with 12 bases aligning to TRBD2. Germline V CDR1 and CDR2: SGHAT, FQNNGV. The CDR3 has 18 amino acids. V was pared by 0 bases and J by 2 bases, with 5 bases of the junction left unmatched. DNA of the CDR3: TGTGCCAGCAGCTTAGAAGGGGGACTAGCGGGTACCAAAAACATTCAGTACTTC. Translated: CASSLEGGLAGTKNIQYF. Variable domain in full (rest from reference TRBV11-2 and TRBJ2-4): EAGVAQSPRYKIIEKRQSVAFWCNPISGHATLYWYQQILGQGPKLLIQFQNNGVVDDSQLPKDRFSAERLKGVDSTLKIQPAKLEDSAVYLCASSLEGGLAGTKNIQYFGAGTRLSVL.

This chain uses TRBV4-1 with TRBJ2-7, with unresolved D. Trimming removed 0 bases from V and 4 bases from J, with 7 bases in between. This CDR3 spans 13 amino acids. Germline CDR1 is MGHRA and CDR2 is YSYEKL. In nucleotides, the CDR3 is TGCGCCAGCAGCCAAGATCGAGTTTACGAGCAGTACTTC. It encodes CASSQDRVYEQYF.

CDR3: CASSVDGSGNHGDTQYF. Here the CDR3 DNA reads TGTGCCAGCAGCGTAGACGGTAGCGGGAATCATGGGGATACGCAGTATTTT. The chain combines TRBV9 with TRBJ2-3, with 8 bases aligning to TRBD2. Germline assignment: CDR1 SGDLS and CDR2 YYNGEE. Germline trimming cut 0 bases from V and 6 bases from J; bases unmatched to any gene: 12. CDR3 length: 17 residues.

V gene TRBV7-6 combines with J gene TRBJ2-1, with D perhaps TRBD2 (6 bases). The V and J ends lost 6 bases and 7 bases respectively, with 16 bases between them. Germline loops: CDR1 SGHVS, CDR2 FNYEAQ. This CDR3 comprises 14 residues. CDR3 in DNA: TGTGCCAGCAGTCCAGGAGGGGCCCCAAATGAGCAGTTCTTC. Encoded protein: CASSPGGAPNEQFF.

The chain combines TRBV5-6 with TRBJ1-4; 7 bases fit TRBD1. The CDR3 contains 14 residues. In germline, CDR1 is SGHDT, CDR2 YYEEEE. V was clipped by 4 bases and J by 4 bases; unmatched bases: 4. CDR3 nucleotide sequence: TGTGCCAGCAGCCCGGGACAGTATAATGAAAAACTGTTTTTT. Protein: CASSPGQYNEKLFF.

This clone has just one count. The V gene is TRBV4-3, the J gene TRBJ1-1, with D perhaps TRBD1 (5 bases). There are 18 residues in the CDR3. V dropped 2 bases and J dropped 1 base, with 20 bases sitting between them. Germline-derived CDR1 and CDR2 are LGHNA and YSLEER. The CDR3 loop reads CASSQSHWGRAENTEAFF. The CDR3 coding sequence is TGCGCCAGCAGCCAATCCCATTGGGGCAGGGCAGAGAACACTGAAGCTTTCTTT.

A note on this clone: Different DNA sequences within this sample yield the same CDR3. The gene calls are TRBV6-1 and TRBJ1-1; D uncertain. CDR3 size: 15 residues. The germline CDR1 and CDR2 sequences are MNHNS and SASEGT. Trimming shortened V by 4 bases and J by 2 bases, and 14 bases separated the two germline ends. In DNA form, the CDR3 reads TGTGCCAGCAGTGTCTGGACGGGGAGCAACACTGAAGCTTTCTTT. As protein: CASSVWTGSNTEAFF.

The CDR3 sequence: CASSLWEGNNEQFF. CDR3 coding DNA: TGTGCCAGCAGCTTGTGGGAGGGCAACAATGAGCAGTTCTTC. This chain links TRBV11-2 with TRBJ2-1; 7 bases line up with TRBD2. The CDR3 loop spans 14 amino acids. V shed 3 bases, J shed 5 bases, and the junction held 4 bases outside the gene matches. Germline-derived CDR1 and CDR2 are SGHAT and FQNNGV.

The V gene is TRBV2, the J gene TRBJ2-7; D perhaps matches TRBD1 (8 bases). The V end was cut by 6 bases, the J end by 1 base, with 13 bases between. This CDR3 region has 14 residues. The germline gives CDR1 SNHLY, CDR2 FYNNEI. CDR3 in DNA: TGTGCCAGCAGGGGGAGGGACAGGTCCTACGAGCAGTACTTC. This sequence encodes CASRGRDRSYEQYF.